The rows below give T cell receptor beta chains drawn from one sample of a study of technical replicates of blood from several donors. Assay: immunoSEQ multiplex PCR; the TCRdb copy retains only in-frame clones and omits some. The sample lists approximately 59,000 clones; more than 75% were seen once. Sequenced: PBMCs. These receptors all stem from a human donor in good health. Some clones in this sample may be carry-over from other donors' samples. The CDR3 runs from the conserved cysteine through the conserved F or W. The order of the fields is D gene, J gene, CDR3 length, V gene, CDR3 DNA, CDR3 protein. A D gene is named only where the DNA matches it firmly.

D: NA; J: TRBJ2-7; length: 13; V: TRBV6-6; DNA: TGTGCCAGCGGTCTCGCAGGCTACAACGAGCAGTACTTC; CDR3: CASGLAGYNEQYF
D: NA; J: TRBJ2-2; length: 15; V: TRBV10-3; DNA: TGTGCCATCACCGACTCGGCAGGGCAGACCGGGGAGCTGTTTTTT; CDR3: CAITDSAGQTGELFF
D: TRBD2; J: TRBJ2-1; length: 18; V: TRBV18; DNA: TGTGCCAGCTCACCACAGTCGCCCGGCCTAGCGGGATACAATGAGCAGTTCTTC; CDR3: CASSPQSPGLAGYNEQFF
D: TRBD1; J: TRBJ2-7; length: 15; V: TRBV7-8; DNA: TGTGCCAGCAGCCCCCGGGACAGGGGTTGGCACGAGCAGTACTTC; CDR3: CASSPRDRGWHEQYF
D: NA; J: TRBJ1-2; length: 15; V: TRBV6-5; DNA: TGTGCCAGCAGTCCCTCGAGACAGGTTTTCTATGGCTACACCTTC; CDR3: CASSPSRQVFYGYTF
D: TRBD1; J: TRBJ2-2; length: 16; V: TRBV4-2; DNA: TGTGCCAGCAGCCCGAGGGGACAGGGAAGAACCGGGGAGCTGTTTTTT; CDR3: CASSPRGQGRTGELFF
D: TRBD1; J: TRBJ1-3; length: 15; V: TRBV2; DNA: TGTGCCAGCAGGATACAGGGGGCAGGTGGAAACACCATATATTTT; CDR3: CASRIQGAGGNTIYF
D: TRBD2; J: TRBJ2-1; length: 14; V: TRBV6-4; DNA: TGTGCCAGCAGGGCACTAGCGGGGGGATCTGAGCAGTTCTTC; CDR3: CASRALAGGSEQFF
D: TRBD2; J: TRBJ2-3; length: 17; V: TRBV9; DNA: TGTGCCAGCAGCACCCGGGGACTAGCGGGACCCACAGATACGCAGTATTTT; CDR3: CASSTRGLAGPTDTQYF
D: NA; J: TRBJ2-2; length: 16; V: TRBV9; DNA: TGTGCCAGCACGGCTAGCGGAGAGGGGGGCACCGGGGAGCTGTTTTTT; CDR3: CASTASGEGGTGELFF